This T cell receptor (beta chain) comes out of a study of Graves' ophthalmopathy and Graves' hyperthyroidism. This clonotype appeared many times. CDR1 and CDR2 from the germline V gene are DFQATT and SNEGSKA (reference sequence). The CDR3 consists of 13 residues. Trimming shortened V by 1 base and J by 5 bases, and 11 bases separated the two germline ends. Researchers took RNA transcripts and amplified TCR beta CDR3 regions from them. Second-round multiplex PCR came after a first-round RT-PCR that employed HTBI primers. TCRdb re-derived calls from the multiplex PCR reads in MiXCR, one entry per CDR3 protein. The sample holds around 400,000 distinct CDR3 sequences, roughly 21% seen once.

The sample was peripheral blood. This rearrangement joins TRBV20-1 to TRBJ2-5; tentative D call: TRBD1 (5 bases). The TCR comes from a woman aged 18-30 years with stable Graves' hyperthyroidism. The CDR3 nucleotides are TGCAGTGCTAGAGCTACAGGCTCGGAGACCCAGTACTTC. Protein: CSARATGSETQYF.